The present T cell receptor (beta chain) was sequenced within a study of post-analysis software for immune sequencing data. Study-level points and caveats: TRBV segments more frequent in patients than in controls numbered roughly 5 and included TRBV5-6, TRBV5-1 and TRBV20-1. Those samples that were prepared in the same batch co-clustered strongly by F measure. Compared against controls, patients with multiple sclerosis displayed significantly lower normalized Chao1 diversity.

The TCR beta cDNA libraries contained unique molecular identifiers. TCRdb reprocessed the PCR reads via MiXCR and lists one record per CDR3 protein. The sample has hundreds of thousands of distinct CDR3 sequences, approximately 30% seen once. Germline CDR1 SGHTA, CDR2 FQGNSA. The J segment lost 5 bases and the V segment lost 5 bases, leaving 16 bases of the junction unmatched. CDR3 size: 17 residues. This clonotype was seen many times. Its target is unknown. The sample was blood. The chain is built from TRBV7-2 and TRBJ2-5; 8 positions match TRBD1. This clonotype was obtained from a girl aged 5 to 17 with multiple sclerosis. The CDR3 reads CASSLRTGRVSGETQYF. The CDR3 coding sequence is TGTGCCAGCAGCCTGCGGACAGGGCGAGTTTCGGGGGAGACCCAGTACTTC. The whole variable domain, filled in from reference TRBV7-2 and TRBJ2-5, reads GAGVSQSPSNKVTEKGKDVELRCDPISGHTALYWYRQSLGQGLEFLIYFQGNSAPDKSGLPSDRFSAERTGGSVSTLTIQRTQQEDSAVYLCASSLRTGRVSGETQYFGPGTRLLVL.